The present T cell receptor (beta chain) was sequenced within a study of CD8+CD57+ T cells in acquired aplastic anemia. Looking at the study overall: Mean DNA quantity obtained from sorted CD4+ and CD8+ cells was around 3.2 ug.

Selection for sequencing was limited to patients who had shown CD8+CD57+ cell expansion by flow cytometry. V shed 6 bases and J shed 10 bases, with 15 bases lying between them. The CDR3 consists of 11 residues. Germline V gives CDR1 SQVTM, CDR2 ANQGSEA. Genomic DNA was employed as the template in profiling TCR beta VDJ and CDR3. TCRdb ran MiXCR on the reads and lists one entry per CDR3 protein. The data contain 200,000 or so distinct CDR3 sequences, approximately 51% of them seen just once; the ten biggest clones take up just under 20%. The TCR originated in a human donor with aplastic anemia. Specimen: sorted CD4+, CD8+, or CD8+CD57+ T cells (not recorded which) from PBMCs. The rearrangement links TRBV29-1 to TRBJ1-1; D might be TRBD1 (5 bases). The CDR3 DNA reads as TGCAGCGTCGTACGGGGGGATGGAGCTTTCTTT. It encodes CSVVRGDGAFF.